The text below deals with one TCR beta chain. This clonotype occurred many times. Its antigen is still unknown. Within one base of it there is no much larger clone, and no base qualities were kept. Libraries were made using 5' RACE. The sequencer listed for this sample is NextSeq 500. To correct for sequencing error and PCR bias, the TCR library protocol tagged individual cDNA molecules with unique molecular identifiers. Both TCR alpha and beta chains were sequenced, and tight co-correlation was observed between alpha and beta sequence abundances in each sample. On the study's bioinformatics: Decombinator V4 was used to annotate the V gene, J gene and CDR3 of the TCR sequences. TCRs were defined as expanded if a significant change between any two time points was detected under a Poisson model with p below 0.0001. TCR abundances were normalised to the total number of TCRs sequenced per sample and expressed as counts per million. MAIT TCRs were defined by TRAV1-2 paired with TRAJ12, TRAJ20 or TRAJ33, and iNKT TCRs by TRAV10 paired with TRAJ18. VDJdb, accessed 1 November 2021, was searched for CMV, EBV and SARS-CoV-2 annotated TCRs, excluding TCRs annotated for multiple antigens. TCRdb reworked the public reads: Q25 trimming with fastp, MiXCR clone assembly, productive beta chains retained. Each CDR3 protein appears once, grouped with its most common genes and DNA. In this record, the V and J calls reflect TCRdb's handling and not the investigators' own analysis. The sample profile shows under 90,000 distinct CDR3 sequences; roughly 13% of them were found once. About 6.1% of the sample comes from the top ten.

CDR1 and CDR2 were assigned from the germline V gene (reference sequence) as DFQATT and SNEGSKA. The CDR3 starts with the cysteine, ends with the phenylalanine, and has 17 residues. Of the read, only the CDR3 DNA is kept; its 51 bases are in frame from base 1. For this chain, trimming is 3 bases at the V end and 0 bases at the J end, and the number of junction bases without a gene match is 11. This sample stems from a study of early T cells in non-severe SARS-CoV-2 infection (dated by TCRdb to the early 2020s). Concerning the study at large: Because TCR sequencing relied on bulk RNA taken from unsorted whole blood, pairing of alpha and beta chains was not possible.

The study was a case-control design nested within a healthcare worker cohort in London, UK, with weekly nasopharyngeal swab PCR tests and blood sampling. Healthcare workers were recruited between 23 and 31 March 2020, during the week of the UK lockdown, and were followed weekly for up to roughly 15 weeks. General study outcomes and caveats: VDJdb matching was skewed toward anti-spike CD8 responses, so virus-specific expansions were likely underestimated and private and CD4 specificities were missed.

This sequence uses TRBV20-1 and TRBJ1-5; 7 junctional bases match TRBD1. The receptor was isolated from an adult who was a healthcare worker with PCR-confirmed SARS-CoV-2 infection or an uninfected control (not recorded which). The sequenced sample was whole blood. The nucleotide sequence reads TGCAGTGCTAGCTTTCCTCAGGGGGGGAATAGCAATCAGCCCCAGCATTTT. It is translated as CSASFPQGGNSNQPQHF.